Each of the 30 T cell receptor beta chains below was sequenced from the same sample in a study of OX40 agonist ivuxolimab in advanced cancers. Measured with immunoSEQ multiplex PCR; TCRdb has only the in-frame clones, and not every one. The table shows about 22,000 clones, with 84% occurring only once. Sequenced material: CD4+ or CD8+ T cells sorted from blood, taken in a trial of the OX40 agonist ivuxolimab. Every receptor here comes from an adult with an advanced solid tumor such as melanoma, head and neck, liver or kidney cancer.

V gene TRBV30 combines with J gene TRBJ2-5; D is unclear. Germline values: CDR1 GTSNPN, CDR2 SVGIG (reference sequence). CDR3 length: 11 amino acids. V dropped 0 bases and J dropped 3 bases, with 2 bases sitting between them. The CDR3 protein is CAWSVEETQYF. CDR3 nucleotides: TGTGCCTGGAGTGTAGAAGAGACCCAGTACTTC. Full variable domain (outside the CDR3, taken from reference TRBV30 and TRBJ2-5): SQTIHQWPATLVQPVGSPLSLECTVEGTSNPNLYWYRQAAGRGLQLLFYSVGIGQISSEVPQNLSASRPQDRQFILSSKKLLLSDSGFYLCAWSVEETQYFGPGTRLLVL.

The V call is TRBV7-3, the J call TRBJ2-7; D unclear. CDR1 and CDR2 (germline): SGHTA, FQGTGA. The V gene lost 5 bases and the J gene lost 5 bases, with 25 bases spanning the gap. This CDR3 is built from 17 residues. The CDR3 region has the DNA TGTGCCAGCAGCATAATCGTTCCGGGTCCGACCAGCGACGAGCAGTACTTC. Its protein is CASSIIVPGPTSDEQYF.

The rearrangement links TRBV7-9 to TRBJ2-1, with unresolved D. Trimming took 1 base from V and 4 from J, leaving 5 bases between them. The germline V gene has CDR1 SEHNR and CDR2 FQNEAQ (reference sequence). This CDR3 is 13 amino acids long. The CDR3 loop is CASSLVSYNEQFF. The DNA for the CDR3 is TGTGCCAGCAGCTTAGTCTCTTACAATGAGCAGTTCTTC.

Here the CDR3 reads CAWSEGLASYEQYF. The CDR3, as DNA: TGTGCCTGGAGTGAGGGGCTAGCCTCCTACGAGCAGTACTTC. The chain joins TRBV30 to TRBJ2-5; D could derive from TRBD1 or TRBD2 (5 bases each). The J call is uncertain, as TRBJ2-7 better fits the DNA end. Germline V gene lookup returns CDR1 GTSNPN and CDR2 SVGIG (reference sequence). The CDR3 consists of 14 residues.

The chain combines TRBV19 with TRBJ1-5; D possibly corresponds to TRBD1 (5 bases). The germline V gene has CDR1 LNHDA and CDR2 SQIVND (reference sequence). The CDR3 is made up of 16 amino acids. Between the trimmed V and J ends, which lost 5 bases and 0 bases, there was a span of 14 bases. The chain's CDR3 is CASSHGTANSNQPQHF. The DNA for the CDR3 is TGTGCCAGTAGTCACGGGACTGCAAATAGCAATCAGCCCCAGCATTTT. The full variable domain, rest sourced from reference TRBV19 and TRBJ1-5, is DGGITQSPKYLFRKEGQNVTLSCEQNLNHDAMYWYRQDPGQGLRLIYYSQIVNDFQKGDIAEGYSVSREKKESFPLTVTSAQKNPTAFYLCASSHGTANSNQPQHFGDGTRLSIL.

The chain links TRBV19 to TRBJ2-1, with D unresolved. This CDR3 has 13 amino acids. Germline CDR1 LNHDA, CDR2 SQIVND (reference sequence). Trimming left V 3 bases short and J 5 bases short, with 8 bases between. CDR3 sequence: CASSIASNNEQFF. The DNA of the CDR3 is TGTGCCAGTAGTATCGCTAGTAACAATGAGCAGTTCTTC.

The CDR3 DNA sequence: TGTGCCAGCAGCCGGAGGGACACCGGGGAGCTGTTTTTT. Amino acids: CASSRRDTGELFF. The chain has TRBV14 and TRBJ2-2; D may be TRBD2 (6 bases). The V gene's germline CDR1 is SGHDN and CDR2 FVKESK. This CDR3 has 13 residues. Trimming stripped 4 bases from V and 3 bases from J, with 6 bases between.

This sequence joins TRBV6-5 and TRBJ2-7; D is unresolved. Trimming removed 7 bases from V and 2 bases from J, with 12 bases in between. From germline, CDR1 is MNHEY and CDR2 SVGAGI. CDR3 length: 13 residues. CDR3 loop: CASTAETTYEQYF. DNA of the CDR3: TGTGCCAGCACGGCAGAAACAACCTACGAGCAGTACTTC.

The CDR3 DNA reads TGTGCCAGCAGTGAGGACGCGGTGGGCACGCAGTATTTT. This sequence encodes CASSEDAVGTQYF. This chain uses TRBV6-4 with TRBJ2-3; D gene ambiguous. Trimming removed 3 bases at V and 9 bases at J, with 13 bases between. The germline V gene encodes CDR1 MRHNA and CDR2 SNTAGT. The CDR3 is 13 residues long.

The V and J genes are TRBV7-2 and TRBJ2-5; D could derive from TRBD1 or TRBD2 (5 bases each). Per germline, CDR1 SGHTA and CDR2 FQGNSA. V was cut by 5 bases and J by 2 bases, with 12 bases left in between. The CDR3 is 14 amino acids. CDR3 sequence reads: CASSRDGLQETQYF. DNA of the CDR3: TGTGCCAGCAGCCGGGACGGTTTACAAGAGACCCAGTACTTC.

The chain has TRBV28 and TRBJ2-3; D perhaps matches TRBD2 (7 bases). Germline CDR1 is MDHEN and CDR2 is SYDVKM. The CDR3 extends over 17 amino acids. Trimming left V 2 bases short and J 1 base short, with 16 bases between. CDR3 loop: CASSLLPGGSRTDTQYF. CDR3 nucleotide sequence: TGTGCCAGCAGTTTACTCCCGGGGGGCTCCCGCACAGATACGCAGTATTTT. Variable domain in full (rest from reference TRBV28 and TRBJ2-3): DVKVTQSSRYLVKRTGEKVFLECVQDMDHENMFWYRQDPGLGLRLIYFSYDVKMKEKGDIPEGYSVSREKKERFSLILESASTNQTSMYLCASSLLPGGSRTDTQYFGPGTRLTVL.

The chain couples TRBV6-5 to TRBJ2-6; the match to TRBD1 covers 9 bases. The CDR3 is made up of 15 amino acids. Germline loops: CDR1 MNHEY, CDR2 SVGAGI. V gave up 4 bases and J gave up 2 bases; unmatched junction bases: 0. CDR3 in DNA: TGTGCCAGCAGTTGGGACAGGGCTGGGGCCAACGTCCTGACTTTC. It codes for CASSWDRAGANVLTF.

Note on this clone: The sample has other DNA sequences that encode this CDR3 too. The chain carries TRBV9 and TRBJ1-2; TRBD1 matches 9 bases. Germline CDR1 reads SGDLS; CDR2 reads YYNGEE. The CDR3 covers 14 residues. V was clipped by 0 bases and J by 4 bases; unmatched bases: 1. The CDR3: CASSVATGGYGYTF. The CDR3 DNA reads TGTGCCAGCAGCGTAGCGACAGGGGGCTATGGCTACACCTTC.

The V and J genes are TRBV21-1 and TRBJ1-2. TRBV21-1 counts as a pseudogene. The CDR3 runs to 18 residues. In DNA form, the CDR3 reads TGTGCCAGCAGCAAAGACGGGACCCGACTCATAAATCTTATGGGCTACACCTTC. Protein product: CASSKDGTRLINLMGYTF.

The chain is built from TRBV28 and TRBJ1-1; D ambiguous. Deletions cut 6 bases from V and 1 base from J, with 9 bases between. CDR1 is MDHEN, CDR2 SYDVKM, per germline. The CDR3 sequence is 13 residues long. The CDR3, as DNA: TGTGCCAGCAGCAGGCAGGCGAACACTGAAGCTTTCTTT. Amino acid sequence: CASSRQANTEAFF.

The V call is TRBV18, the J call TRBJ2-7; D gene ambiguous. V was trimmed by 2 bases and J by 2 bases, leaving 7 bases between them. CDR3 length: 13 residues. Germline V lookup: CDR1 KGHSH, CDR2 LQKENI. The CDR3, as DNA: TGTGCCAGCTCACCAGTGGCAGCCTACGAGCAGTACTTC. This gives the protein CASSPVAAYEQYF.

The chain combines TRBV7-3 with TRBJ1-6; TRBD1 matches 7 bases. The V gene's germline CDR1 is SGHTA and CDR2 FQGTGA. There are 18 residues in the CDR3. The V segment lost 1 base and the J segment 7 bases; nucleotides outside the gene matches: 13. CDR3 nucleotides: TGTGCCAGCAGCTTAAGCGGGGACAGATCATTCATCAATTCACCCCTCCACTTT. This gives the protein CASSLSGDRSFINSPLHF.

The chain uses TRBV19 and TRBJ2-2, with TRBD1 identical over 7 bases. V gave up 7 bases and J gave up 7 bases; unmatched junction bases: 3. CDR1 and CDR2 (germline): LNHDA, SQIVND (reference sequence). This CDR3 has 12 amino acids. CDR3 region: CASNWDSGELFF. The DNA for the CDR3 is TGTGCCAGTAACTGGGACAGCGGGGAGCTGTTTTTT.

CDR3 amino acids: CASSITGQGKEQFF. CDR3 in DNA: TGTGCCAGTAGTATAACGGGACAGGGGAAAGAGCAGTTCTTC. The chain has TRBV19 and TRBJ2-1; 10 bases map to TRBD1. Looked up from germline, CDR1 is LNHDA and CDR2 is SQIVND (reference sequence). The CDR3 is made up of 14 amino acids. The ends lost 2 bases at V and 10 bases at J; junction bases unmatched: 5. The full variable domain, in which reference TRBV19 and TRBJ2-1 provide the parts outside the CDR3, is DGGITQSPKYLFRKEGQNVTLSCEQNLNHDAMYWYRQDPGQGLRLIYYSQIVNDFQKGDIAEGYSVSREKKESFPLTVTSAQKNPTAFYLCASSITGQGKEQFFGPGTRLTVL.

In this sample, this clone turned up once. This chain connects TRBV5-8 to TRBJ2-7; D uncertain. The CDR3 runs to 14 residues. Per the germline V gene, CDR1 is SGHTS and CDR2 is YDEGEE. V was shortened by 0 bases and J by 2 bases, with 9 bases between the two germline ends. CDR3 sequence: CASSLGVGTYEQYF. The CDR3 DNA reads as TGTGCCAGCAGCTTGGGCGTAGGGACCTACGAGCAGTACTTC.

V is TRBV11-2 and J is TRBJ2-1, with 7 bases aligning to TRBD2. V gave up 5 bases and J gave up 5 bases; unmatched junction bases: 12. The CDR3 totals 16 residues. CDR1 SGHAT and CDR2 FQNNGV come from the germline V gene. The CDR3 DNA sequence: TGTGCCAGCAGCCGGAAAAGCGCGGGGGTCAACAATGAGCAGTTCTTC. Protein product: CASSRKSAGVNNEQFF.

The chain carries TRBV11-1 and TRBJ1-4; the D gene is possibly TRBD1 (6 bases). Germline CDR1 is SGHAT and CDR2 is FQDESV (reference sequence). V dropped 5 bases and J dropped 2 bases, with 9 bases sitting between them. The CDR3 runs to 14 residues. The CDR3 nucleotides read TGTGCCAGCAGCGTAGACAGGACTAATGAAAAACTGTTTTTT. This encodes CASSVDRTNEKLFF.

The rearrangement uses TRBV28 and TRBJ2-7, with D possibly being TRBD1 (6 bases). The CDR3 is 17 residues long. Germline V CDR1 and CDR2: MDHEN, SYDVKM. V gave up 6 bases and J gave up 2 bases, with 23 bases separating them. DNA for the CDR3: TGTGCCAGCAGCCCGATGAGGGTGGCAGGGGCTCCCTACGAGCAGTACTTC. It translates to CASSPMRVAGAPYEQYF.

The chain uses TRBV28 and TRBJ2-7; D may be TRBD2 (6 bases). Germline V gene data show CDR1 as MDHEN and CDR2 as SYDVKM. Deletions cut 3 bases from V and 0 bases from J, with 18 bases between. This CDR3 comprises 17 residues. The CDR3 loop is CASSFNSQATSSYEQYF. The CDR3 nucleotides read TGTGCCAGCAGTTTCAATTCTCAGGCGACTAGCTCCTACGAGCAGTACTTC.

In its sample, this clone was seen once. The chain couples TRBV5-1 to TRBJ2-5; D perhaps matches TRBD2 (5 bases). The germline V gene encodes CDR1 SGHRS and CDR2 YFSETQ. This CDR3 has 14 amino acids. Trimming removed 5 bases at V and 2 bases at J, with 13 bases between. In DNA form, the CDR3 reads TGCGCCAGCAGGCGGGCAGTAGGGCAAGAGACCCAGTACTTC. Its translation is CASRRAVGQETQYF.

CDR3 DNA sequence: TGCGCCAGCAGAGGGCCGCTCCGGAACACTGAAGCTTTCTTT. It encodes CASRGPLRNTEAFF. The rearrangement uses TRBV4-1 and TRBJ1-1; D uncertain. Trimming took off 6 bases at V and 1 base at J, with 12 bases between the two ends. The CDR3 loop spans 14 amino acids. CDR1 and CDR2 from the germline V gene are MGHRA and YSYEKL.

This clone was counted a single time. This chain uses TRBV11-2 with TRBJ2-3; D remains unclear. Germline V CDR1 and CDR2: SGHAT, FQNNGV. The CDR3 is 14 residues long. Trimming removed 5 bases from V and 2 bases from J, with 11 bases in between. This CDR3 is CASSLSTYTDTQYF. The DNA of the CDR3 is TGTGCCAGCAGCCTCAGCACTTACACAGATACGCAGTATTTT.

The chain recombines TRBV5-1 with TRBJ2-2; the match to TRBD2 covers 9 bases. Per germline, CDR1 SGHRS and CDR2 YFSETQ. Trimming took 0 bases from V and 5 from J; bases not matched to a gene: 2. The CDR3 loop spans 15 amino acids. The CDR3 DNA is TGCGCCAGCAGCTTGGCCCTAGCGGGGACCGGGGAGCTGTTTTTT. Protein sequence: CASSLALAGTGELFF. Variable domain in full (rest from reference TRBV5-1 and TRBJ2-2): KAGVTQTPRYLIKTRGQQVTLSCSPISGHRSVSWYQQTPGQGLQFLFEYFSETQRNKGNFPGRFSGRQFSNSRSEMNVSTLELGDSALYLCASSLALAGTGELFFGEGSRLTVL.

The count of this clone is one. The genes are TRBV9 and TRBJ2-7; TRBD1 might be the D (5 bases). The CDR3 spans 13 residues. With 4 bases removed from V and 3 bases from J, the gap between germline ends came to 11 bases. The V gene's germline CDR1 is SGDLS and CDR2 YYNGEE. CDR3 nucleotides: TGTGCCAGCAGCCCCCGAGACAGCTACGAGCAGTACTTC. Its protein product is CASSPRDSYEQYF.

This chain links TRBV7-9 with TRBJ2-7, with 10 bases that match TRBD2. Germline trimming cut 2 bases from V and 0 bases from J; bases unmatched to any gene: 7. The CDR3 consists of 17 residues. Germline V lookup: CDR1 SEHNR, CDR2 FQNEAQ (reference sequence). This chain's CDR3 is CASSLRPSSGSSYEQYF. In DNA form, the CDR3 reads TGTGCCAGCAGCTTACGACCTTCTAGCGGGAGCTCCTACGAGCAGTACTTC. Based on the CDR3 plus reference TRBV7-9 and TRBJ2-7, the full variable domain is DTGVSQNPRHKITKRGQNVTFRCDPISEHNRLYWYRQTLGQGPEFLTYFQNEAQLEKSRLLSDRFSAERPKGSFSTLEIQRTEQGDSAMYLCASSLRPSSGSSYEQYFGPGTRLTVT.